The 3 T cell receptor beta chains listed next were all sequenced from one sample in a study of T-cell reconstitution after alpha-beta-depleted transplantation in children. The TCRbeta library was prepared with unique molecular identifiers. One entry per CDR3 protein results from TCRdb running MiXCR on the PCR reads. The data hold 480,000 or so distinct CDR3 sequences, with roughly 10% observed a single time. The sample was PBMCs, taken before TCRalphabeta/CD19-depleted stem cell transplant. These receptors originate from a child between 2 and 9 years old with inherited bone marrow failure, due to receive a stem cell transplant.

A remark on this clonotype: At one boundary the junction diverges from the germline segment, which might be a read error. The chain carries TRBV11-2 and TRBJ2-1; 10 bases match TRBD2. Germline CDR1 SGHAT, CDR2 FQNNGV. This CDR3 region has 15 residues. Written as DNA, the CDR3 is TGTGCCAGCAGCTTATTAGCGGGAGGTGGAAATGAGCAGTCCTTC. This gives the protein CASSLLAGGGNEQSF.

This clonotype occurred many times. The rearrangement joins TRBV29-1 to TRBJ2-3; D gene uncertain. Per germline, CDR1 SQVTM and CDR2 ANQGSEA. The length of the CDR3 is 13 residues. V was shortened by 3 bases and J by 1 base, with 8 bases between the two germline ends. CDR3 sequence reads: CSVESQGTDTQYF. CDR3 nucleotide sequence: TGCAGCGTTGAGTCGCAGGGCACAGATACGCAGTATTTT.

This clonotype was observed at least ten times. J is TRBJ2-1 and V is TRBV28, with 12 bases aligning to TRBD2. Germline V gene data show CDR1 as MDHEN and CDR2 as SYDVKM. There are 15 residues in the CDR3. The ends lost 5 bases at V and 8 bases at J; junction bases unmatched: 7. The CDR3 DNA reads as TGTGCCAGCAGTCCCGGACTAGCGGGACAGGATGAGCAGTTCTTC. Protein sequence: CASSPGLAGQDEQFF.